The present T cell receptor (beta chain) was sequenced within a study of T cells after yellow fever vaccination. In making TCR cDNA, 5'RACE template switching added a universal primer site and UMIs to it. MiXCR, run by TCRdb on the 5' RACE reads, gives a single entry per CDR3 protein. The sample consists of around 340,000 distinct CDR3 sequences, approximately 12% of them appearing once. With regard to this clonotype: Its antigen remains unknown.

Study results and limitations: Post-booster repertoires contained most primary-vaccination clones again (approximately 97% CD4, around 89% CD8).

Trimming took 4 bases from V and 0 from J, leaving 16 bases between them. The germline gives CDR1 DFQATT, CDR2 SNEGSKA (reference sequence). This CDR3 spans 15 amino acids. The sequence was collected from a man aged 18 to 29 who received the YFV17D yellow fever vaccine. The V call is TRBV20-1, the J call TRBJ2-7; D may be TRBD1 or TRBD2 (5 bases each). The source was CD4+ T cells sorted from PBMCs, collected 15 days after the yellow fever booster vaccination. CDR3 region: CSATGALITSYEQYF. The CDR3 DNA is TGCAGTGCTACCGGGGCGTTAATTACCTCCTACGAGCAGTACTTC.